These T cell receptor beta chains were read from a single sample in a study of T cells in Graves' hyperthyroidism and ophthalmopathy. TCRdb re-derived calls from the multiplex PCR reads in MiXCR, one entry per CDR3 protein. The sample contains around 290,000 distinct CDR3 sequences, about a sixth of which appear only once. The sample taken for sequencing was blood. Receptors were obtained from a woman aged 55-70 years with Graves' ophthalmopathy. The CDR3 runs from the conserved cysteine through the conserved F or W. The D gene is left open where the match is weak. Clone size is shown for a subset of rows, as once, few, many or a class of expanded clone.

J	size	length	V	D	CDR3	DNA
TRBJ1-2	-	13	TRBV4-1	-	CASSQLTNYGYTF	TGCGCCAGCAGCCAATTGACAAACTATGGCTACACCTTC
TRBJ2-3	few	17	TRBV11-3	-	CASSLGGREPSTDTQYF	TGTGCCAGCAGCTTAGGAGGACGGGAACCTAGCACAGATACGCAGTATTTT
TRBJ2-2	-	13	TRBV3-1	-	CASSLRASGELFF	TGTGCCAGCAGCCTGCGGGCCTCAGGGGAGCTGTTTTTT
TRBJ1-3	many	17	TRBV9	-	CASSVAGRRLSGNTIYF	TGTGCCAGCAGCGTAGCTGGGCGAAGGCTCTCTGGAAACACCATATATTTT
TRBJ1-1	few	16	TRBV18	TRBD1	CASSRQANRGNTEAFF	TGTGCCAGCTCAAGACAGGCTAACAGGGGGAACACTGAAGCTTTCTTT
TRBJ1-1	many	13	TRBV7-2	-	CASSLRMNTEAFF	TGTGCCAGCAGTCTCCGAATGAACACTGAAGCTTTCTTT
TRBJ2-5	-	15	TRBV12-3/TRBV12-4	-	CASSLATRGGRLKYF	TGTGCCAGCAGTTTAGCGACCAGGGGAGGGCGGTTAAAGTACTTC
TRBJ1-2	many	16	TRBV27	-	CASSLVGARRGYGYTF	TGTGCCAGCAGTTTAGTGGGGGCGCGTAGGGGCTATGGCTACACCTTC
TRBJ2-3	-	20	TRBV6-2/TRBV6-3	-	CASSFPPDRRGARSTGTQYF	TGTGCCAGCAGTTTTCCTCCGGACAGGCGGGGCGCAAGAAGCACAGGTACGCAGTATTTT
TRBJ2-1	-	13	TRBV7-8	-	CASSRQPTNEQFF	TGTGCCAGCAGCCGACAACCGACCAATGAGCAGTTCTTC
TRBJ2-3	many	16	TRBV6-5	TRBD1	CASSFSTGGRTDTQYF	TGTGCCAGCAGTTTCTCGACAGGGGGTAGGACAGATACGCAGTATTTT
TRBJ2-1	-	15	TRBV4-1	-	CASSQDIAEYNEQFF	TGCGCCAGCAGCCAAGATATAGCGGAGTACAATGAGCAGTTCTTC
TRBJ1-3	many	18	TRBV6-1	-	CASSYPGMGARSGNTIYF	TGTGCCAGCAGTTACCCGGGGATGGGAGCGCGCTCTGGAAACACCATATATTTT
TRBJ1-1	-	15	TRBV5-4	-	CASSLAGARGTEAFF	TGTGCCAGCAGCTTAGCAGGGGCGCGGGGGACTGAAGCTTTCTTT
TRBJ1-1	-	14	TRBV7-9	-	CASSLDIWNTEAFF	TGTGCCAGCAGCTTAGACATTTGGAACACTGAAGCTTTCTTT
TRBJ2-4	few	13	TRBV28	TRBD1	CASRLPGTGLEYF	TGTGCCAGCAGACTCCCCGGGACAGGGTTGGAGTACTTC
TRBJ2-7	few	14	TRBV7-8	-	CASSRTGQIYEQYF	TGTGCCAGCAGCAGAACCGGACAGATCTACGAGCAGTACTTC
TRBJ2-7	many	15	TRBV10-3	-	CAISESGLSVGEQYF	TGTGCCATCAGTGAGTCGGGTCTCTCAGTGGGCGAGCAGTACTTC
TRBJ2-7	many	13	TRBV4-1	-	CASSQDQGYEQYF	TGCGCCAGCAGCCAAGATCAGGGCTACGAGCAGTACTTC
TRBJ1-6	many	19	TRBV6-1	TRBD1	CASSHPSQTGGKRNSPLHF	TGTGCCAGCAGTCACCCCAGCCAGACAGGGGGAAAGAGAAATTCACCCCTCCACTTT
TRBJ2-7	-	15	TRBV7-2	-	CASSFLGGIPYEQYF	TGTGCCAGCAGCTTTTTAGGCGGGATTCCCTACGAGCAGTACTTC
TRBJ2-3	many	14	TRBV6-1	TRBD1	CASSSTGLRDTQYF	TGTGCCAGCAGTTCGACAGGGCTTAGAGATACGCAGTATTTT
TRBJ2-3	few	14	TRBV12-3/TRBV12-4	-	CASRSGFSTDTQYF	TGTGCCAGCAGGAGCGGGTTTAGCACAGATACGCAGTATTTT
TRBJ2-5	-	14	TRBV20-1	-	CSVKRQGLQETQYF	TGCAGTGTCAAGAGACAGGGACTCCAAGAGACCCAGTACTTC
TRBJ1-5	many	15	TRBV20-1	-	CSAGASGVGNQPQHF	TGCAGTGCTGGGGCATCGGGGGTTGGCAATCAGCCCCAGCATTTT
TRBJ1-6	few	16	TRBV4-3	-	CASSQATSSYNSPLHF	TGCGCCAGCAGCCAAGCCACGAGCTCCTATAATTCACCCCTCCACTTT
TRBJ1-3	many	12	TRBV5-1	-	CASTRDGNTIYF	TGCGCCAGCACGAGGGATGGAAACACCATATATTTT
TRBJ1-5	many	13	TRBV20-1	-	CSASPGNDQPQHF	TGCAGTGCTAGCCCGGGGAACGATCAGCCCCAGCATTTT
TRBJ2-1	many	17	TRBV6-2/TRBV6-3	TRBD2	CASSYSWTGGVYNEQFF	TGTGCCAGCAGTTACTCGTGGACGGGAGGAGTATACAATGAGCAGTTCTTC
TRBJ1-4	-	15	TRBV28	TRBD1	CASSLGDRDTEKLFF	TGTGCCAGCAGTTTAGGTGACAGGGACACTGAAAAACTGTTTTTT
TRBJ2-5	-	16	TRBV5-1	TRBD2	CASSLAPSSGQETQYF	TGCGCCAGCAGCTTGGCTCCCTCTAGCGGCCAAGAGACCCAGTACTTC
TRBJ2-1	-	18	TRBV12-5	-	CASGSPHGARGSYNEQFF	TGTGCTAGTGGTTCACCTCACGGGGCTAGGGGCTCCTACAATGAGCAGTTCTTC
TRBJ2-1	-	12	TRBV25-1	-	CASRQIGDEQFF	TGTGCCAGCAGGCAAATTGGGGATGAGCAGTTCTTC
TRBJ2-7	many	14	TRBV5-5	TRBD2	CASSSRTSGDEQYF	TGTGCCAGCAGCAGCAGGACTAGCGGGGACGAGCAGTACTTC
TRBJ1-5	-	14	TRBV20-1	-	CSARVTGSKQPQHF	TGCAGTGCTAGAGTAACAGGGTCTAAACAGCCCCAGCATTTT
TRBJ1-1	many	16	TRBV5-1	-	CASSSGGHLMNTEAFF	TGCGCCAGCAGCTCAGGCGGGCACCTAATGAACACTGAAGCTTTCTTT
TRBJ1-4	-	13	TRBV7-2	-	CASRRDNNEKLFF	TGTGCCAGTCGCCGGGACAATAATGAAAAACTGTTTTTT
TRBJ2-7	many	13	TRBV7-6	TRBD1	CASSRDRVNEQYF	TGTGCCAGCAGCAGGGACAGGGTCAACGAGCAGTACTTC
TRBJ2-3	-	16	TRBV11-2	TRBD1	CASSLPYRDRADTRYF	TGTGCCAGCAGCTTACCATATAGGGACAGGGCCGATACGCGGTATTTT
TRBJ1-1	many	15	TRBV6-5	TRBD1	CASSYAGQTNTEAFF	TGTGCCAGCAGTTACGCGGGACAGACGAACACTGAAGCTTTCTTT
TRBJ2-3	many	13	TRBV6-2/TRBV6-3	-	CASSLAVSDTQYF	TGTGCCAGCAGTTTAGCGGTCTCAGATACGCAGTATTTT
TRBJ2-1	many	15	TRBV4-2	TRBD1	CASSQGQGTHNEQFF	TGTGCCAGCAGCCAGGGACAGGGAACACACAATGAGCAGTTCTTC
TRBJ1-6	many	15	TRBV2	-	CASSEQSSYNSPLHF	TGTGCCAGCAGTGAACAGAGCTCCTATAATTCACCCCTCCACTTT
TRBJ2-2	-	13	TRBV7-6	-	CATPAFDTGELFF	TGTGCTACACCAGCTTTCGACACCGGGGAGCTGTTTTTT
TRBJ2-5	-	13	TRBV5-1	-	CASSLEAVETQYF	TGCGCCAGCAGCTTGGAGGCGGTAGAGACCCAGTACTTC
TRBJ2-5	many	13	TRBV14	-	CASSLRGASASYF	TGTGCCAGCAGCCTAAGAGGGGCTAGCGCAAGTTACTTC
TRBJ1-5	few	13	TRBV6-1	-	CASSWAFNQPQHF	TGTGCCAGCAGTTGGGCTTTCAATCAGCCCCAGCATTTT
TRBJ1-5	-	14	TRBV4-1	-	CASSQDIGFQPQHF	TGCGCCAGCAGCCAAGATATAGGGTTTCAGCCCCAGCATTTT
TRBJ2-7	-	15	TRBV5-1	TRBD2	CASSPGPAGEGEQYF	TGTGCCAGCAGCCCGGGCCCGGCGGGGGAAGGGGAGCAGTACTTC
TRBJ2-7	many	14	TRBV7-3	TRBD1	CASSPRDRGNEQYF	TGTGCCAGCAGCCCCCGGGACAGGGGAAACGAGCAGTACTTC
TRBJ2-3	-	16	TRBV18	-	CASSPGHVVNTDTQYF	TGTGCCAGCTCACCAGGCCACGTTGTCAACACAGATACGCAGTATTTT
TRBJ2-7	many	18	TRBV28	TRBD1	CASSRTGFSRLKPYEQYF	TGTGCCAGCAGTAGGACAGGATTTTCGAGACTTAAACCTTACGAGCAGTACTTC
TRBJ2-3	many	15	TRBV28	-	CASSSRQAAPDTQYF	TGTGCCAGCAGTTCGAGACAAGCGGCCCCAGATACGCAGTATTTT
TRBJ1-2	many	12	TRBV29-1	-	CSVGVGEYGYTF	TGCAGCGTTGGAGTGGGGGAATATGGCTACACCTTC
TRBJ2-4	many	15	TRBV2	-	CASSEAGFGRHIQYF	TGTGCCAGCAGTGAAGCGGGGTTCGGTAGGCACATTCAGTACTTC
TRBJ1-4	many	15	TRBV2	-	CASSEGDGLYEKLFF	TGTGCCAGCAGTGAAGGGGACGGACTTTATGAAAAACTGTTTTTT
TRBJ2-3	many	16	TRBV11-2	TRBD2	CASSLIGGASGDTQYF	TGTGCCAGCAGCTTAATCGGGGGGGCCTCAGGAGATACGCAGTATTTT